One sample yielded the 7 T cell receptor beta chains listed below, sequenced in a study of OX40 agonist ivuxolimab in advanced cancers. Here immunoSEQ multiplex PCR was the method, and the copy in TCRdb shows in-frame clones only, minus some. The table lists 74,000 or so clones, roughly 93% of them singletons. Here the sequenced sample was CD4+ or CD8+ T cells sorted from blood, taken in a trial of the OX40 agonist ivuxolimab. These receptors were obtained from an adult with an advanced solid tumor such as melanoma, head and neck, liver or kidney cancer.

CDR3 amino acids: CASSRTSGLNEQFF. CDR3 bases: TGTGCCAGCAGTAGGACTAGCGGGTTGAATGAGCAGTTCTTC. J is TRBJ2-1 and V is TRBV6-4, with 11 nucleotides matching TRBD2. With 5 bases clipped from V and 7 bases from J, the junction kept 4 bases outside the gene matches. The CDR3 sequence is 14 residues long. Germline CDR1 MRHNA, CDR2 SNTAGT.

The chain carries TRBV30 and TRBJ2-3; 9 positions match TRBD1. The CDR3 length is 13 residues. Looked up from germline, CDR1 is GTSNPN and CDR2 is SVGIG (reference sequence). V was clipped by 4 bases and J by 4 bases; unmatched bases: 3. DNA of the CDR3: TGTGCCTGGAACAGGGGGCGATCAGATACGCAGTATTTT. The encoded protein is CAWNRGRSDTQYF. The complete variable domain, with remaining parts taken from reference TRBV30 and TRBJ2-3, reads SQTIHQWPATLVQPVGSPLSLECTVEGTSNPNLYWYRQAAGRGLQLLFYSVGIGQISSEVPQNLSASRPQDRQFILSSKKLLLSDSGFYLCAWNRGRSDTQYFGPGTRLTVL.

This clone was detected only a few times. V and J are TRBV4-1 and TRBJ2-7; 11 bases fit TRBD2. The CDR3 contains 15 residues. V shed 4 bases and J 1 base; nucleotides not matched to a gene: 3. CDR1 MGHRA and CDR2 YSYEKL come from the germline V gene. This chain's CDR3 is CASSRGTSGSYEQYF. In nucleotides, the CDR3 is TGCGCCAGCAGCCGCGGGACTAGCGGATCCTACGAGCAGTACTTC.

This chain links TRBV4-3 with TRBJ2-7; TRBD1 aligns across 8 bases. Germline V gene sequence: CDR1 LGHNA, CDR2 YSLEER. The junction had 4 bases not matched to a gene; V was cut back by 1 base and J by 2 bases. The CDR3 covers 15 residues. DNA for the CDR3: TGCGCCAGCAGCCAAGCCGGGACAGGTCCCTACGAGCAGTACTTC. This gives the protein CASSQAGTGPYEQYF.

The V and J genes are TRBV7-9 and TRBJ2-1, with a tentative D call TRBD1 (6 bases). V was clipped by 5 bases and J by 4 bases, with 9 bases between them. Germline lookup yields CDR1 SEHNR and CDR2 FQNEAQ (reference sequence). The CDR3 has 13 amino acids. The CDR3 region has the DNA TGTGCCAGCAGCACCGGACAGTACAATGAGCAGTTCTTC. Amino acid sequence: CASSTGQYNEQFF.

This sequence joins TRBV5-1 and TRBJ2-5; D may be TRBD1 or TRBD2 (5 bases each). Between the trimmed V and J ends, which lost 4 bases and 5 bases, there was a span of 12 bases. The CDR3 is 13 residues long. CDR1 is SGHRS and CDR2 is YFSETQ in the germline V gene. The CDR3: CASSMGPGETQYF. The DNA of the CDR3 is TGCGCCAGCAGCATGGGACCTGGTGAGACCCAGTACTTC.

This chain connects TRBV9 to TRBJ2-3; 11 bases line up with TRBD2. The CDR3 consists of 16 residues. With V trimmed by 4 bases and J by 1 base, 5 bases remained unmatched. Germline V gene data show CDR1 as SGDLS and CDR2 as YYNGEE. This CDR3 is CASSPQTSGGTDTQYF. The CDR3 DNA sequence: TGTGCCAGCAGCCCCCAGACTAGCGGGGGCACAGATACGCAGTATTTT. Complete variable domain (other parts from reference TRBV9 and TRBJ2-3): DSGVTQTPKHLITATGQRVTLRCSPRSGDLSVYWYQQSLDQGLQFLIQYYNGEERAKGNILERFSAQQFPDLHSELNLSSLELGDSALYFCASSPQTSGGTDTQYFGPGTRLTVL.